These 7 T cell receptor beta chains were sequenced from one sample in a study of T-cell memory formation after mild COVID-19. TCRdb independently ran MiXCR on the 5' RACE reads; one entry per CDR3 protein. The top ten hold about 8.7% of the sample, which has about 430,000 distinct CDR3 sequences, roughly 26% seen once. The sequenced material came from PBMCs or a T cell subset sorted from them (not recorded which). These receptors came from an adult woman who had mild COVID-19 (a few samples of this study predate the infection). Cell type and time point are not known.

This rearrangement joins TRBV7-2 to TRBJ2-1; 9 bases are a match to TRBD2. Germline V lookup: CDR1 SGHTA, CDR2 FQGNSA. The CDR3 is made up of 16 amino acids. Trimming at V came to 3 bases and at J to 0 bases, leaving 3 bases not matched to a gene. CDR3 nucleotides: TGTGCCAGCAGCTTGGCTAGCGGGAACTCCTACAATGAGCAGTTCTTC. It yields the protein CASSLASGNSYNEQFF.

This clonotype was picked up a small number of times. The V gene is TRBV18, the J gene TRBJ2-3, with TRBD1 matching over 7 bases. Germline lookup yields CDR1 KGHSH and CDR2 LQKENI. This CDR3 has 13 amino acids. Unmatched junction bases numbered 5, after V lost 0 bases and J lost 11 bases. The CDR3 loop is CASSPPGQGVQYF. The CDR3 nucleotides read TGTGCCAGCTCACCACCAGGGCAGGGGGTGCAGTATTTT.

In DNA, the CDR3 is TGTGCCAGCAGCCAAGGACTACAAGGGGGTGAGCAGTTCTTC. Translating gives CASSQGLQGGEQFF. The chain uses TRBV4-2 and TRBJ2-1; tentatively, D is TRBD1 (6 bases). This CDR3 has 14 amino acids. In germline, CDR1 is LGHNA, CDR2 YNFKEQ. Between the trimmed V and J ends, which lost 1 base and 9 bases, there was a span of 13 bases.

This clonotype has more than one count but fewer than ten. This chain joins TRBV6-5 and TRBJ2-7; 8 bases map to TRBD1. Per the germline V gene, CDR1 is MNHEY and CDR2 is SVGAGI. This CDR3 is built from 14 residues. The J segment lost 6 bases and the V segment lost 5 bases, leaving 9 bases of the junction unmatched. CDR3 region: CASSVDRGLGEQYF. In nucleotides, the CDR3 is TGTGCCAGCAGTGTAGACAGGGGATTAGGCGAGCAGTACTTC.

The chain joins TRBV5-1 to TRBJ1-2, with 7 nucleotides matching TRBD1. Trimming removed 7 bases from V and 0 bases from J; junction bases left unmatched: 12. Germline lookup yields CDR1 SGHRS and CDR2 YFSETQ. There are 16 residues in the CDR3. CDR3 nucleotides: TGCGCCAGCGGCCCCGGGAACAGGGGAGCTAACTATGGCTACACCTTC. It codes for CASGPGNRGANYGYTF.

This chain connects TRBV10-3 to TRBJ2-1; 8 nucleotides align to TRBD2. In germline, CDR1 is ENHRY, CDR2 SYGVKD. V shed 4 bases and J 6 bases; nucleotides not matched to a gene: 8. The CDR3 contains 15 residues. The CDR3 here is CAISVAGTSTNEQFF. For the CDR3, the DNA is TGTGCCATCAGTGTGGCCGGGACTAGTACCAATGAGCAGTTCTTC.

This clonotype occurred a few times. V is TRBV16 and J is TRBJ1-2; weak D call: TRBD1 (5 bases). The germline CDR1 and CDR2 sequences are KGHSY and FQNENV. V lost 0 bases and J lost 7, with 12 bases in between. CDR3 size: 14 residues. CDR3 in DNA: TGTGCCAGCAGCCAATCGGTGACAGCCTTTGGCTACACCTTC. Amino acids: CASSQSVTAFGYTF.